This T cell receptor beta chain originates from a study of healthy donors' naive CD4 and CD8 T cells. Each TCR library used 400 to 600 ng of total RNA and a linear amplification protocol. TCRdb re-derived calls from the reads in MiXCR, one entry per CDR3 protein. The table records 150,000 to 200,000 distinct CDR3 sequences, 65% to 75% of them present only once. Sorting defined naive CD4+ as CD4+CD8-CD45RO-CD45RA+ and naive CD8+ as CD8+CD4-CD45RA+CD27bright. The source of this sequence is a pool of human donors in good health; the sample pools cells from several healthy donors. Sample: naive CD4+ and CD8+ T cells sorted from blood, pooled from several donors.

CDR3 amino acids: CASSYRGRQGIQETQYF. In DNA, the CDR3 is TGTGCCAGCAGTTACCGAGGGCGACAGGGCATCCAAGAGACCCAGTACTTC. The J gene is TRBJ2-5, the V gene TRBV6-6; 7 bases are shared with TRBD1. The CDR3 loop spans 17 amino acids. The J segment lost 1 base and the V segment lost 2 bases, leaving 10 bases of the junction unmatched. The germline gives CDR1 MNHNY, CDR2 SVGAGI (reference sequence).